This T cell receptor (beta chain) was obtained from a study of blood T cell repertoires in COVID-19. About the research overall: Italy, Spain and the United States were the sources of the convalescent and acute COVID-19 samples. PBMCs, B-cell-depleted T cells, or T cells were the source of the cDNA or gDNA that made up the material.

As processed by the authors: Reference gene primer amplification gave estimated nucleated cell counts. Sequencing was performed with immunoSEQ multiplex PCR; in TCRdb, only in-frame clones are kept and a portion is missing. Clonal size and the V and J genes are those of that table, whereas D and trimming came from the DNA. The sample yields 50,000 to 65,000 clones, roughly 76% seen once. CDR3 length: 15 amino acids. After removal of 5 bases from V and 6 bases from J, the junction contained 10 bases not matched to a gene. The germline V gene has CDR1 SGHNT and CDR2 YENEEA. The sample was peripheral blood. The origin of this receptor is a woman aged 60-70 years with acute or convalescent COVID-19. The chain carries TRBV11-3 and TRBJ2-1; 7 nucleotides line up with TRBD2. The CDR3 DNA reads TGTGCCAGCAGCCCTAGCGGCTCCCGCGGCAATGAGCAGTTCTTC. This sequence encodes CASSPSGSRGNEQFF.